This is a list of T cell receptor beta chains from one sample in a study of cytomegalovirus exposure and HLA in healthy donors. Here immunoSEQ multiplex PCR was the method, and the copy in TCRdb shows in-frame clones only, minus some. The table records 250,000 to 300,000 clones, roughly 85% of them present only once. Sequences were obtained from PBMCs. The receptors shown here come from a woman between 18 and 29 years old in good health and CMV-seronegative. Each CDR3 is given with its conserved first and last residue. A D gene is named only where the DNA matches it firmly. Some rows mark clone size as missing; the rest say once, few, many or name a class of expanded clone.

d_gene | j_gene | abundance | v_gene | CDR3nt | CDR3aa
. | TRBJ1-6 | few | TRBV25-1 | TGTGCCAGCAGTGAACTACGCTATAATTCACCCCTCCACTTT | CASSELRYNSPLHF
. | TRBJ1-6 | . | TRBV5-6 | TGTGCCAGCAGCTCCACCTATAGTTCACCCCTCCACTTT | CASSSTYSSPLHF
TRBD1 | TRBJ2-3 | . | TRBV6-5 | TGTGCCAGCAGTTACTGGGCAGGGGGAACAGATACGCAGTATTTT | CASSYWAGGTDTQYF
TRBD1 | TRBJ1-1 | . | TRBV27 | TGTGCCAGCAGCCCAGGGGGCTCCACTGAAGCTTTCTTT | CASSPGGSTEAFF
. | TRBJ2-7 | . | TRBV6-5 | TGTGCCAGCAGAGACGGGACATCCTACGAGCAGTACTTC | CASRDGTSYEQYF
. | TRBJ1-2 | . | TRBV10-3 | TGTGCCATCAGCTTCAGGGATGGCTACACCTTC | CAISFRDGYTF
. | TRBJ2-2 | . | TRBV10-1 | TGCGCCAGCAGTGAGTCGTCAGGGGTATGGGAGCTGTTTTTT | CASSESSGVWELFF
. | TRBJ1-6 | . | TRBV27 | TGTGCCAGCAGCACCCCAGGGGCAAATAATTCACCCCTCCACTTT | CASSTPGANNSPLHF
TRBD1 | TRBJ2-7 | few | TRBV19 | TGTGCCAGTAGTACAGGGGGACAGGGAAGCTCCTACGAGCAGTACTTC | CASSTGGQGSSYEQYF
. | TRBJ1-2 | . | TRBV19 | TGTGCCAGTAGTATAGGCCGTCGACAGGATGGCTACACCTTC | CASSIGRRQDGYTF
TRBD1 | TRBJ1-5 | . | TRBV15 | TGTGCCACCAGCGGGACAGGGGAGCGTGGCCAGCCCCAGCATTTT | CATSGTGERGQPQHF
TRBD1 | TRBJ1-2 | . | TRBV30 | TGTGCCCTTAGGACAGGGCGCGGCTACACCTTC | CALRTGRGYTF
TRBD1 | TRBJ1-2 | . | TRBV28 | TGTGCCAGCAGAAACCCGGGACAGGGGGCTCAGGGCTACACCTTC | CASRNPGQGAQGYTF
TRBD2 | TRBJ2-1 | . | TRBV7-9 | TGTGCCAGCAGCTCGCTGACTAGCCCCCTTATGGATGAGCAGTTCTTC | CASSSLTSPLMDEQFF
. | TRBJ2-5 | . | TRBV7-9 | TGTGCCAGCAGCTCCATCAGTTGGAGAGGGGGAGAGACCCAGTACTTC | CASSSISWRGGETQYF
. | TRBJ2-5 | . | TRBV29-1 | TGCAGCGCAACAGTTCCTGAAGAGACCCAGTACTTC | CSATVPEETQYF
TRBD1 | TRBJ2-5 | . | TRBV5-6 | TGTGCCAGCAGCCACCGGGGACAGCTACAAGAGACCCAGTACTTC | CASSHRGQLQETQYF
. | TRBJ2-7 | . | TRBV5-1 | TGCGCCAGCAGCTCTCTAGGTGGCTCCTACGAGCAGTACTTC | CASSSLGGSYEQYF
. | TRBJ1-6 | . | TRBV6-5 | TGTGCCAGCAGTTACGGGGCAGGAGACTCACCCCTCCACTTT | CASSYGAGDSPLHF
. | TRBJ2-5 | . | TRBV5-1 | TGCGCCAGCAGCGCGCAAGAGACCCAGTACTTC | CASSAQETQYF
TRBD2 | TRBJ2-1 | . | TRBV6-4 | TGTGCCAGCAGTGGGTTCGGCGGGAGTTCGAATGAGCAGTTCTTC | CASSGFGGSSNEQFF
TRBD2 | TRBJ2-7 | once | TRBV27 | TGTGCCAGCAGGCGAGCGGGAGAGTCTCCCCTCTACTTC | CASRRAGESPLYF
. | TRBJ1-6 | . | TRBV7-9 | TGTGCCAGCAGCTTGGACAGTTTTTATTCACCCCTCCACTTT | CASSLDSFYSPLHF
. | TRBJ2-6 | . | TRBV30 | TGTGCCTGGAGATCGCCAGGGGGGAATTCTGGGGCCAACGTCCTGACTTTC | CAWRSPGGNSGANVLTF
TRBD1 | TRBJ2-5 | . | TRBV2 | TGTGCCAGCAGTGCCTCGGGACAGCAACAAGAGACCCAGTACTTC | CASSASGQQQETQYF
. | TRBJ1-2 | . | TRBV5-1 | TGCGCCAGCAGCTTGAGGACAGCCTATGGCTACACCTTC | CASSLRTAYGYTF
TRBD1 | TRBJ1-4 | . | TRBV27 | TGTGCCAGCAGGGACAGGGGGAGAGAAAAACTGTTTTTT | CASRDRGREKLFF
. | TRBJ2-7 | . | TRBV4-3 | TGCGCCAGCAGCCACCGGATTGGGGGGACTTACGAGCAGTACTTC | CASSHRIGGTYEQYF
TRBD1 | TRBJ2-7 | few | TRBV30 | TGTGCCGGGGACAGCTTATACGAGCAGTACTTC | CAGDSLYEQYF